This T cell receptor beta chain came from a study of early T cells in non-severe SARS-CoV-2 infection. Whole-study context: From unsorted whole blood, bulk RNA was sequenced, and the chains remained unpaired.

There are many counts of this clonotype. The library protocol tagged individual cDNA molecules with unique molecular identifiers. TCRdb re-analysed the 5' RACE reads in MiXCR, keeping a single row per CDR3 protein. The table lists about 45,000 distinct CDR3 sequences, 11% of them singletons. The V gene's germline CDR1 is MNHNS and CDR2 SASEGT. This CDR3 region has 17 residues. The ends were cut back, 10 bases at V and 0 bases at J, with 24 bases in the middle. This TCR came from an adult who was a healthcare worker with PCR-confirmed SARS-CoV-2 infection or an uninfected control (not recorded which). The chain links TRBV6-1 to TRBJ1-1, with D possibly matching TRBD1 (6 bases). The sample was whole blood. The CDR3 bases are TGTGCCACTTCAGATCCTCGGGGGGCGGGGATGAACACTGAAGCTTTCTTT. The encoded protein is CATSDPRGAGMNTEAFF.